The present T cell receptor (beta chain) was sequenced within a study of blood T cell repertoires in COVID-19. Across the whole study: PBMCs, B-cell-depleted T cells, or T cells were the source of the cDNA or gDNA that made up the material.

For this clone: In the same sample, other DNA sequences code for this CDR3.

J gave up 5 bases and V 0 bases, and 3 bases lay outside the gene matches. The CDR3 length is 15 residues. CDR1 and CDR2 (germline): MNHEY, SVGAGI. The protocol was immunoSEQ multiplex PCR, while the TCRdb copy is restricted to in-frame clones and leaves out a portion. Of under 90,000 clones listed, around nine tenths were seen once; the top ten hold approximately 7%. The chain is built from TRBV6-5 and TRBJ1-5; TRBD1 agrees at 8 bases. Sequenced material: peripheral blood. This TCR was sampled from a man aged 35 to 55 with COVID-19, enrolled during active disease. CDR3 DNA: TGTGCCAGCAGTTACTCTGGACAGGGCTATCAGCCCCAGCATTTT. Translation: CASSYSGQGYQPQHF.